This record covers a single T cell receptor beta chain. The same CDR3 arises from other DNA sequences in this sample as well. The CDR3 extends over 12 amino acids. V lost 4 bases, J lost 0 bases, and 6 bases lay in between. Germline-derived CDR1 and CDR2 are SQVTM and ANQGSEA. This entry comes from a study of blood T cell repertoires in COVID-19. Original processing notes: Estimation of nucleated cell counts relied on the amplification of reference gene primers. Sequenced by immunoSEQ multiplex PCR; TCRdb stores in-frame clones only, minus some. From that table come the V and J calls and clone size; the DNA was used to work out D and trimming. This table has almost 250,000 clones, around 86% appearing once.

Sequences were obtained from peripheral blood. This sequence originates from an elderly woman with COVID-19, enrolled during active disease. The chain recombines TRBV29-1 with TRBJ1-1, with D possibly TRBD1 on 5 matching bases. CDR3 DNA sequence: TGCAGCGTTGGACAGATGAACACTGAAGCTTTCTTT. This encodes CSVGQMNTEAFF.